This entry lists 29 T cell receptor beta chains sequenced from one sample in a study of OX40 agonist ivuxolimab in advanced cancers. Assay used: immunoSEQ multiplex PCR; TCRdb lists only in-frame clones, some missing. The sample records roughly 23,000 clones, 86% being singletons. The sample consisted of CD4+ or CD8+ T cells sorted from blood, taken in a trial of the OX40 agonist ivuxolimab. The source of these receptors is an adult with an advanced solid tumor such as melanoma, head and neck, liver or kidney cancer.

This clone showed up just once. The chain recombines TRBV6-1 with TRBJ2-3; 7 positions agree with TRBD2. Germline assignment: CDR1 MNHNS and CDR2 SASEGT. V lost 3 bases, J lost 2 bases, and 5 bases stayed unmatched. The CDR3 has 15 residues. CDR3 amino acids: CASSEPSGSTDTQYF. CDR3 coding DNA: TGTGCCAGCAGTGAGCCTAGCGGATCCACAGATACGCAGTATTTT.

This clone came up once. This rearrangement joins TRBV28 to TRBJ2-1; TRBD2 might be the D (5 bases). The CDR3 is 16 residues long. V lost 2 bases and J lost 4, with 15 bases in between. Germline loops: CDR1 MDHEN, CDR2 SYDVKM. CDR3 coding DNA: TGTGCCAGCAGTTTAAGCCCGTCAGGAGGTTACAATGAGCAGTTCTTC. Translation: CASSLSPSGGYNEQFF.

This chain connects TRBV7-9 to TRBJ2-7; D is unclear. Germline CDR1 and CDR2: SEHNR and FQNEAQ (reference sequence). V was trimmed by 5 bases and J by 5 bases, leaving 10 bases between them. CDR3 length: 12 residues. CDR3 DNA sequence: TGTGCCAGCAGCACCGATCTCCACGAGCAGTACTTC. Translated, it gives CASSTDLHEQYF.

J is TRBJ2-7 and V is TRBV10-2; maybe TRBD2 (5 bases). This CDR3 contains 14 residues. Per the germline V gene, CDR1 is WSHSY and CDR2 is SAAADI. Trimming removed 4 bases at V and 5 bases at J, with 15 bases between. The DNA of the CDR3 is TGCGCCAGCAGTGTGTGGGGTAAGAGGGACGAGCAGTACTTC. It translates to CASSVWGKRDEQYF.

This clone has a handful of counts. The genes are TRBV18 and TRBJ2-7; 12 bases agree with TRBD1. The trim removed 3 bases at V and 5 bases at J, leaving 5 bases unmatched. The CDR3 is made up of 15 amino acids. Germline V gene data show CDR1 as KGHSH and CDR2 as LQKENI. The CDR3 reads CASSPTGQGAHEQYF. CDR3 in DNA: TGTGCCAGCTCACCCACGGGACAGGGGGCCCACGAGCAGTACTTC.

By share, this clone ranks as hyperexpanded. This chain joins TRBV27 and TRBJ2-1; tentative D call: TRBD1 (6 bases). Trimming took 5 bases from V and 8 from J, leaving 19 bases between them. The CDR3 is made up of 15 amino acids. Germline values: CDR1 MNHEY, CDR2 SMNVEV (reference sequence). The CDR3 here is CASSPTPGAGDEQFF. Written as DNA, the CDR3 is TGTGCCAGCAGTCCTACGCCAGGGGCGGGCGATGAGCAGTTCTTC.

The chain joins TRBV20-1 to TRBJ2-1, with D perhaps TRBD2 (5 bases). The CDR3 contains 11 residues. Trimming shortened V by 4 bases and J by 5 bases, and 6 bases separated the two germline ends. Germline CDR1 DFQATT, CDR2 SNEGSKA (reference sequence). The CDR3 sequence: CSATLDNEQFF. The CDR3 DNA follows: TGCAGTGCTACACTAGACAATGAGCAGTTCTTC.

The chain combines TRBV19 with TRBJ2-3; D is possibly TRBD1 or TRBD2 (5 bases each). This CDR3 is 11 amino acids long. The germline gives CDR1 LNHDA, CDR2 SQIVND (reference sequence). Between the trimmed V and J ends, which lost 10 bases and 10 bases, there was a span of 15 bases. The CDR3 DNA reads as TGTGCCATCGCCGACCGAGGGGCGCAGTATTTT. Protein: CAIADRGAQYF.

This chain links TRBV6-5 with TRBJ1-5; D uncertain. Germline V gene sequence: CDR1 MNHEY, CDR2 SVGAGI. V lost 6 bases and J 0 bases, leaving 12 bases between the germline ends. The CDR3 is 15 residues long. This chain's CDR3 is CASRASIYSNQPQHF. CDR3 in DNA: TGTGCCAGCAGGGCATCCATTTATAGCAATCAGCCCCAGCATTTT.

This clone occurred once. V gene TRBV2 combines with J gene TRBJ2-7, with 7 nucleotides matching TRBD1. CDR3 size: 14 residues. V dropped 8 bases and J dropped 0; count of bases not matched to a gene: 7. The germline V gene encodes CDR1 SNHLY and CDR2 FYNNEI. CDR3 coding DNA: TGTGCCAGCGGAGGAGACAGGGCCTCCTACGAGCAGTACTTC. This encodes CASGGDRASYEQYF. Full variable domain (remainder filled in from reference TRBV2 and TRBJ2-7): EPEVTQTPSHQVTQMGQEVILRCVPISNHLYFYWYRQILGQKVEFLVSFYNNEISEKSEIFDDQFSVERPDGSNFTLKIRSTKLEDSAMYFCASGGDRASYEQYFGPGTRLTVT.

The chain recombines TRBV6-6 with TRBJ1-5; 10 bases are shared with TRBD1. The length of the CDR3 is 16 residues. Germline values: CDR1 MNHNY, CDR2 SVGAGI (reference sequence). The J segment lost 1 base and the V segment lost 6 bases, leaving 6 bases of the junction unmatched. Written as DNA, the CDR3 is TGTGCCAGCAGCCGGGACAGGGGTTACAGCAATCAGCCCCAGCATTTT. This codes for CASSRDRGYSNQPQHF.

The chain joins TRBV6-5 to TRBJ2-7, with no clear D. Trimming removed 0 bases at V and 5 bases at J, with 11 bases between. CDR1 and CDR2 (germline): MNHEY, SVGAGI. The CDR3 length is 14 residues. Here the CDR3 reads CASSYSEFADEQYF. In nucleotides, the CDR3 is TGTGCCAGCAGTTACTCTGAGTTTGCGGACGAGCAGTACTTC.

This chain uses TRBV7-9 with TRBJ2-2; TRBD1 matches at 8 bases. Germline CDR1 reads SEHNR; CDR2 reads FQNEAQ (reference sequence). There are 14 residues in the CDR3. Trimming at V came to 5 bases and at J to 4 bases, leaving 3 bases not matched to a gene. CDR3 nucleotide sequence: TGTGCCAGCAGCAAGACAGGGGCCACCGGGGAGCTGTTTTTT. Translation: CASSKTGATGELFF.

The V and J genes are TRBV29-1 and TRBJ2-2; 12 positions agree with TRBD2. This CDR3 contains 17 residues. Germline V lookup: CDR1 SQVTM, CDR2 ANQGSEA. Trimming at V came to 0 bases and at J to 6 bases, leaving 8 bases not matched to a gene. CDR3 protein: CSVEDPASGRVPGELFF. The DNA of the CDR3 is TGCAGCGTTGAAGATCCGGCTAGCGGGAGGGTCCCCGGGGAGCTGTTTTTT.

The chain uses TRBV19 and TRBJ1-5; D is ambiguous. Deletions cut 5 bases from V and 6 bases from J, with 14 bases between. From germline, CDR1 is LNHDA and CDR2 SQIVND (reference sequence). The CDR3 runs 14 residues. CDR3 in DNA: TGTGCCAGTAGTTGGGAGAACACAGTTCAGCCCCAGCATTTT. This sequence encodes CASSWENTVQPQHF.

The chain carries TRBV4-3 and TRBJ2-1; no clear D. V was clipped by 0 bases and J by 10 bases, with 19 bases between them. Germline loops: CDR1 LGHNA, CDR2 YSLEER. This CDR3 is 16 amino acids long. This CDR3 reads CASSQDQPPLTREQFF. In nucleotides, the CDR3 is TGCGCCAGCAGCCAAGATCAGCCTCCCCTTACCCGCGAGCAGTTCTTC.

This clone came up a few times. CDR3 residues: CASSLEGAGPSETQYF. The CDR3 DNA reads TGTGCCAGCAGCTTAGAGGGGGCAGGGCCTTCGGAGACCCAGTACTTC. The chain is built from TRBV7-9 and TRBJ2-5; 7 positions agree with TRBD1. V trimming: 1 base; J trimming: 5 bases; junction bases outside the gene matches: 10. CDR1 and CDR2 from the germline V gene are SEHNR and FQNEAQ (reference sequence). CDR3 size: 16 residues.

This sequence joins TRBV5-1 and TRBJ1-2; weak D call: TRBD1 (6 bases). Germline V gene sequence: CDR1 SGHRS, CDR2 YFSETQ. Trimming stripped 5 bases from V and 6 bases from J, with 17 bases between. The CDR3 consists of 14 residues. CDR3 sequence reads: CASRPSQGRDGYTF. The DNA of the CDR3 is TGCGCCAGCAGACCATCACAGGGAAGGGATGGCTACACCTTC.

The chain couples TRBV19 to TRBJ2-3; TRBD2 matches at 10 bases. Germline V CDR1 and CDR2: LNHDA, SQIVND (reference sequence). The trim removed 6 bases at V and 2 bases at J, leaving 5 bases unmatched. The CDR3 length is 15 residues. DNA for the CDR3: TGTGCCAGTAGCCCGGGACTAGCGCTCACAGATACGCAGTATTTT. Protein product: CASSPGLALTDTQYF.

The gene calls are TRBV4-1 and TRBJ2-1; D is undetermined. The CDR3 extends over 14 amino acids. Germline CDR1 reads MGHRA; CDR2 reads YSYEKL. With 0 bases removed from V and 13 bases from J, the gap between germline ends came to 16 bases. The CDR3 coding sequence is TGCGCCAGCAGCCAAGATCCCAGTGGTCCCCTCCAGTTCTTC. It specifies CASSQDPSGPLQFF.

The table lists this clone with a count of one. The chain has TRBV7-6 and TRBJ2-7; perhaps TRBD1 as D (6 bases). V was shortened by 0 bases and J by 2 bases, with 8 bases between the two germline ends. Germline CDR1 and CDR2: SGHVS and FNYEAQ. This CDR3 is 14 amino acids long. CDR3 residues: CASSLADRTYEQYF. CDR3 DNA sequence: TGTGCCAGCAGCTTAGCGGACAGAACCTACGAGCAGTACTTC.

The V call is TRBV7-8, the J call TRBJ2-3; 13 nucleotides match TRBD2. Per the germline V gene, CDR1 is SGHVS and CDR2 is FQNEAQ. The CDR3 loop spans 17 amino acids. V trimming: 4 bases; J trimming: 6 bases; junction bases outside the gene matches: 10. The CDR3 nucleotides are TGTGCCAGCAGCTCCCACCGGACTAGCGGGGGAGGTGATACGCAGTATTTT. Translated: CASSSHRTSGGGDTQYF.

The V and J genes are TRBV5-6 and TRBJ1-1, with D unresolved. Germline CDR1 and CDR2: SGHDT and YYEEEE. This CDR3 is 12 amino acids long. V was cut by 2 bases and J by 0 bases, with 2 bases left in between. CDR3 sequence reads: CASSLMNTEAFF. CDR3 DNA: TGTGCCAGCAGCTTAATGAACACTGAAGCTTTCTTT.

The chain couples TRBV11-2 to TRBJ2-5; D is uncertain. The CDR3 totals 14 residues. Germline-derived CDR1 and CDR2 are SGHAT and FQNNGV. V shed 0 bases and J shed 4 bases, with 9 bases lying between them. The CDR3 spells CASSLEVVRETQYF. The CDR3 coding sequence is TGTGCCAGCAGCTTAGAGGTGGTCCGAGAGACCCAGTACTTC.

This chain links TRBV19 with TRBJ2-7, with unresolved D. Trimming stripped 4 bases from V and 3 bases from J, with 13 bases between. This CDR3 has 14 amino acids. Germline CDR1 LNHDA, CDR2 SQIVND (reference sequence). The CDR3 DNA follows: TGTGCCAGTAGTACCCGCGTACAGTTCTACGAGCAGTACTTC. Protein sequence: CASSTRVQFYEQYF.

This chain links TRBV7-9 with TRBJ2-5; D perhaps matches TRBD2 (5 bases). Looked up from germline, CDR1 is SEHNR and CDR2 is FQNEAQ (reference sequence). With 1 base removed from V and 1 base from J, the gap between germline ends came to 7 bases. The CDR3 covers 14 residues. CDR3 residues: CASSLVAIQETQYF. CDR3 nucleotide sequence: TGTGCCAGCAGCTTAGTAGCGATCCAAGAGACCCAGTACTTC.

The chain combines TRBV5-1 with TRBJ2-5; 7 bases map to TRBD1. CDR3 size: 15 residues. Germline CDR1 is SGHRS and CDR2 is YFSETQ. The V and J ends lost 0 bases and 4 bases, in that order; junction bases with no gene match: 6. DNA for the CDR3: TGCGCCAGCAGCTTGGCAGGGGGAATTGGAGAGACCCAGTACTTC. Amino acid sequence: CASSLAGGIGETQYF. The variable domain in full, completed from reference TRBV5-1 and TRBJ2-5, reads KAGVTQTPRYLIKTRGQQVTLSCSPISGHRSVSWYQQTPGQGLQFLFEYFSETQRNKGNFPGRFSGRQFSNSRSEMNVSTLELGDSALYLCASSLAGGIGETQYFGPGTRLLVL.

The rearrangement uses TRBV9 and TRBJ2-1, with 8 bases identical to TRBD2. There are 15 residues in the CDR3. Germline assignment: CDR1 SGDLS and CDR2 YYNGEE. V shed 4 bases, J shed 7 bases, and the junction held 10 bases outside the gene matches. The CDR3 DNA reads TGTGCCAGCAGCATAGCGGGATCCTTAGGAAATGAGCAGTTCTTC. It translates to CASSIAGSLGNEQFF.

The table lists this clone with a count of one. V usage is TRBV15 and J usage is TRBJ1-3; D uncertain. V was trimmed by 8 bases and J by 0 bases, leaving 11 bases between them. CDR1 and CDR2 from the germline V gene are LNHNV and YYDKDF (reference sequence). There are 14 residues in the CDR3. Here the CDR3 DNA reads TGTGCCACCGAGGACGTAAACTCTGGAAACACCATATATTTT. Its translation: CATEDVNSGNTIYF.